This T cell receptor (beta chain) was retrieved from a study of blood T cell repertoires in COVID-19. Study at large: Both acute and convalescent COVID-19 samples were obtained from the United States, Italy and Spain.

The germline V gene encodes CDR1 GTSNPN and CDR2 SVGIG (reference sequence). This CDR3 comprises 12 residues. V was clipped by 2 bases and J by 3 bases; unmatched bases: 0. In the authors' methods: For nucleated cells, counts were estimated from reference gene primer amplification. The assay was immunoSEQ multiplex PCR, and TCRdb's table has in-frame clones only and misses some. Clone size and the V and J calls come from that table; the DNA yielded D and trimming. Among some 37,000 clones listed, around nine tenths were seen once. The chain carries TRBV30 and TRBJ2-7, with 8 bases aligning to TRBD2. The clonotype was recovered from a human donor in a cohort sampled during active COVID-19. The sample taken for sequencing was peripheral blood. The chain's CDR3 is CAWSRGGYEQYF. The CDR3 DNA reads TGTGCCTGGAGTCGGGGGGGCTACGAGCAGTACTTC.